This TCR beta chain comes out of a study of monozygotic twins with cystic fibrosis. As for the study in general: Libraries were built from about 3 micrograms of fragmented DNA using around 14 PCR cycles. General study findings and limits: Co-twins had the most similar V usage for 13 of 16 pairs, J for 8. The repertoire was suggested to be naive-dominated, clonality median approximately 0.0098. Monozygotic CF twin pairs shared significantly more nucleotide-identical clonotypes than unrelated CF individuals did.

With regard to this clone: The antigen remains undetermined.

The data were produced by immunoSEQ multiplex PCR, yet TCRdb's version contains in-frame clones alone and is incomplete. The table lists some 10,000 clones, over 99% of them singletons, with around 0.41% in the top ten. Deletions cut 1 base from V and 4 bases from J, with 11 bases between. This CDR3 contains 14 residues. Germline V gene sequence: CDR1 LGHNA, CDR2 YNFKEQ. This clonotype was obtained from a man younger than 35 with cystic fibrosis. Input material: blood. The chain is built from TRBV4-2 and TRBJ2-7; a weak D match, TRBD1 (5 bases). CDR3 sequence (DNA): TGTGCCAGCAGCCAAGTTGGGGCGACGTACGAGCAGTACTTC. It encodes CASSQVGATYEQYF.